This passage covers 22 T cell receptor beta chains from one sample sequenced in a study of blood T cell repertoires in COVID-19. The assay was immunoSEQ multiplex PCR, and TCRdb's table has in-frame clones only and misses some. The sample has approximately 60,000 clones; more than 75% are singletons. The sample comprised peripheral blood. The receptors stem from a woman of 80 years or more with acute or convalescent COVID-19.

V is TRBV27 and J is TRBJ1-4, with 7 bases lining up with TRBD1. This CDR3 contains 14 residues. V lost 6 bases, J lost 3 bases, and 4 bases stayed unmatched. CDR1 and CDR2 (germline): MNHEY, SMNVEV (reference sequence). CDR3 nucleotides: TGTGCCAGCAGGGACAGGCCCCCTAATGAAAAACTGTTTTTT. This codes for CASRDRPPNEKLFF. The full variable domain, rest sourced from reference TRBV27 and TRBJ1-4, is EAQVTQNPRYLITVTGKKLTVTCSQNMNHEYMSWYRQDPGLGLRQIYYSMNVEVTDKGDVPEGYKVSRKEKRNFPLILESPSPNQTSLYFCASRDRPPNEKLFFGSGTQLSVL.

This chain uses TRBV12-3 or TRBV12-4 with TRBJ1-2; no firm D call. This CDR3 has 11 residues. Trimming took off 8 bases at V and 10 bases at J, with 14 bases between the two ends. The CDR3 here is CASGRIRHYTF. The CDR3, as DNA: TGTGCCAGCGGCAGGATCCGTCACTACACCTTC.

The rearrangement uses TRBV6-5 and TRBJ1-1; perhaps TRBD1 as D (5 bases). This CDR3 is 14 amino acids long. Germline V gene data show CDR1 as MNHEY and CDR2 as SVGAGI. V dropped 7 bases and J dropped 1 base, with 13 bases sitting between them. CDR3 nucleotides: TGTGCCAGCAAACGCAGGGTTAGGAACACTGAAGCTTTCTTT. Translation gives CASKRRVRNTEAFF.

This clone was seen a handful of times. This chain links TRBV5-4 with TRBJ2-3; 15 nucleotides align to TRBD2. The ends lost 4 bases at V and 6 bases at J; junction bases unmatched: 3. This CDR3 has 15 residues. Germline CDR1 and CDR2: SGHNT and YYREEE (reference sequence). Written as DNA, the CDR3 is TGTGCCAGCAGCCGGACTAGCGGGGGGGTTGATACGCAGTATTTT. Translating it yields CASSRTSGGVDTQYF.

This clone ranks as medium-sized. The genes are TRBV3-1 (or the pseudogene TRBV3-2) and TRBJ2-5; 10 nucleotides line up with TRBD2. This CDR3 has 16 residues. The germline V gene has CDR1 LGHDT and CDR2 YNNKEL (reference sequence). V was pared by 1 base and J by 3 bases, with 5 bases of the junction left unmatched. CDR3 loop: CASSQVQAGGKETQYF. The DNA for the CDR3 is TGTGCCAGCAGCCAAGTTCAAGCGGGGGGGAAAGAGACCCAGTACTTC.

V is TRBV14 and J is TRBJ2-3; 7 bases are a match to TRBD2. The CDR3 length is 16 residues. Trimming cost V 4 bases and J 5 bases; bases outside gene matches: 12. The germline V gene encodes CDR1 SGHDN and CDR2 FVKESK. CDR3 nucleotides: TGTGCCAGCAGCCGGGGGGTGCTAGCGGTACGAGATACGCAGTATTTT. Translating gives CASSRGVLAVRDTQYF.

The rearrangement links TRBV5-5 to TRBJ1-2; 7 bases fit TRBD1. The ends lost 4 bases at V and 1 base at J; junction bases unmatched: 7. This CDR3 contains 15 residues. Germline V gene sequence: CDR1 SGHKS, CDR2 YYEKEE (reference sequence). CDR3 amino acids: CASSARNRGNYGYTF. The DNA for the CDR3 is TGTGCCAGCAGCGCCAGAAACAGGGGTAACTATGGCTACACCTTC.

The V gene is TRBV28, the J gene TRBJ2-3; TRBD2 might be the D (5 bases). The length of the CDR3 is 13 residues. The V gene lost 9 bases and the J gene lost 2 bases, with 12 bases spanning the gap. The germline gives CDR1 MDHEN, CDR2 SYDVKM. The CDR3 DNA is TGTGCCAGTTGGGAGCGAGTCACAGATACGCAGTATTTT. Its protein is CASWERVTDTQYF. The entire variable domain, with the rest obtained from reference TRBV28 and TRBJ2-3, is as follows: DVKVTQSSRYLVKRTGEKVFLECVQDMDHENMFWYRQDPGLGLRLIYFSYDVKMKEKGDIPEGYSVSREKKERFSLILESASTNQTSMYLCASWERVTDTQYFGPGTRLTVL.

V is TRBV6-5 and J is TRBJ1-2; D not certain. The CDR3 extends over 14 amino acids. The V and J ends lost 6 bases and 8 bases respectively, with 19 bases between them. Germline-derived CDR1 and CDR2 are MNHEY and SVGAGI. The CDR3 sequence: CASSLPRRARGYTF. CDR3 DNA sequence: TGTGCCAGCAGCCTTCCCAGGAGGGCGAGGGGCTACACCTTC.

The V gene is TRBV10-2, the J gene TRBJ2-7; 8 bases are shared with TRBD2. CDR3 size: 16 residues. Looked up from germline, CDR1 is WSHSY and CDR2 is SAAADI. The ends lost 2 bases at V and 0 bases at J; junction bases unmatched: 6. CDR3 loop: CASSEPRLAHSYEQYF. For the CDR3, the DNA is TGCGCCAGCAGTGAGCCCAGACTAGCGCACTCCTACGAGCAGTACTTC.

The rearrangement joins TRBV28 to TRBJ1-2, with D uncertain. Germline V lookup: CDR1 MDHEN, CDR2 SYDVKM. Trimming cost V 10 bases and J 4 bases, with 13 bases left between them. The CDR3 spans 12 residues. CDR3 nucleotides: TGTGCCATCGTTAACCGGTCCTATGGCTACACCTTC. Protein product: CAIVNRSYGYTF.

J is TRBJ2-5 and V is TRBV5-4; TRBD2 aligns across 8 bases. CDR1 and CDR2 from the germline V gene are SGHNT and YYREEE (reference sequence). With 1 base clipped from V and 2 bases from J, the junction kept 7 bases outside the gene matches. This CDR3 spans 16 amino acids. CDR3 region: CASSLRGLGGQETQYF. In nucleotides, the CDR3 is TGTGCCAGCAGCTTGAGGGGACTAGGCGGGCAAGAGACCCAGTACTTC.

This clone was seen a handful of times. V gene TRBV7-9 combines with J gene TRBJ1-2; TRBD1 matches at 9 bases. The CDR3 length is 14 residues. J lost 5 bases, V lost 8 bases, and 9 bases had no gene match. Germline values: CDR1 SEHNR, CDR2 FQNEAQ (reference sequence). CDR3 protein: CASAPGTGNYGYTF. The CDR3 nucleotides are TGTGCCAGCGCCCCCGGGACAGGGAATTATGGCTACACCTTC.

This clone was observed a few times. This chain links TRBV6-2 or TRBV6-3 with TRBJ2-5; TRBD1 might be the D (6 bases). CDR3 length equals 16 residues. Germline lookup yields CDR1 MNHEY and CDR2 SVGEGT. The germline V and J ends were trimmed by 0 bases and 4 bases, with 15 bases remaining between them. CDR3 sequence reads: CASSYSSAGAGETQYF. The DNA for the CDR3 is TGTGCCAGCAGTTACTCTTCGGCAGGGGCCGGAGAGACCCAGTACTTC.

The chain recombines TRBV5-1 with TRBJ2-2; the match to TRBD2 covers 13 bases. Per germline, CDR1 SGHRS and CDR2 YFSETQ. V shed 3 bases, J shed 4 bases, and the junction held 3 bases outside the gene matches. CDR3 size: 16 residues. The CDR3 DNA reads TGCGCCAGCAGCTCAAGACTAGCGGGAGGCACCGGGGAGCTGTTTTTT. Translating it yields CASSSRLAGGTGELFF.

The chain links TRBV2 to TRBJ2-3; 16 bases agree with TRBD2. CDR1 SNHLY and CDR2 FYNNEI come from the germline V gene. This CDR3 comprises 15 residues. Trimming took 6 bases from V and 4 from J; bases not matched to a gene: 1. As DNA, the CDR3 is TGTGCCAGCAGGGGGACTAGCGGGAGGGCAGATACGCAGTATTTT. It translates to CASRGTSGRADTQYF.

This sequence joins TRBV6-5 and TRBJ2-7; 9 positions match TRBD1. The germline V gene encodes CDR1 MNHEY and CDR2 SVGAGI. Trimming at V came to 2 bases and at J to 5 bases, leaving 10 bases not matched to a gene. CDR3 length: 16 amino acids. CDR3 bases: TGTGCCAGCAGTTACGGGGGACAGGGCTTGGGGGACGAGCAGTACTTC. Translating it yields CASSYGGQGLGDEQYF.

This chain connects TRBV9 to TRBJ2-3, with TRBD2 matching 7 bases. CDR3 length: 16 residues. J gave up 4 bases and V 0 bases, and 8 bases lay outside the gene matches. In germline, CDR1 is SGDLS, CDR2 YYNGEE. The CDR3 region is CASSVGAGEGSDTQYF. In nucleotides, the CDR3 is TGTGCCAGCAGCGTAGGTGCGGGAGAAGGGTCAGATACGCAGTATTTT.

The rearrangement joins TRBV29-1 to TRBJ2-5; 15 bases map to TRBD2. Unmatched junction bases numbered 6, after V lost 2 bases and J lost 5 bases. This CDR3 contains 16 residues. Germline V lookup: CDR1 SQVTM, CDR2 ANQGSEA. The CDR3 spells CSVERGLAGGRETQYF. The CDR3 bases are TGCAGCGTTGAACGGGGACTAGCGGGAGGACGGGAGACCCAGTACTTC.

The V and J genes are TRBV6-5 and TRBJ2-1; 11 positions match TRBD2. The ends lost 5 bases at V and 3 bases at J; junction bases unmatched: 3. This CDR3 is built from 15 residues. CDR1 MNHEY and CDR2 SVGAGI come from the germline V gene. DNA of the CDR3: TGTGCCAGCAGTCCCCTAGCGGGGGGCTACAATGAGCAGTTCTTC. Protein: CASSPLAGGYNEQFF.

The chain combines TRBV7-9 with TRBJ2-1; no reliable D call. The V gene's germline CDR1 is SEHNR and CDR2 FQNEAQ (reference sequence). The CDR3 runs to 12 residues. Trimming pared 3 bases from V and 5 bases from J, leaving 5 bases between. The CDR3 loop is CASSLQNNEQFF. The CDR3 DNA reads TGTGCCAGCAGCTTGCAGAACAATGAGCAGTTCTTC.

The rearrangement joins TRBV4-1 to TRBJ2-3; D unclear. CDR1 is MGHRA, CDR2 YSYEKL, per germline. V was pared by 0 bases and J by 4 bases, with 14 bases between. This CDR3 comprises 16 residues. The CDR3 region has the DNA TGCGCCAGCAGCCAAGATCGAGGCTTCGGGTCAGATACGCAGTATTTT. Amino acid sequence: CASSQDRGFGSDTQYF.